The 7 T cell receptor beta chains below all came from one sample that was sequenced in a study of early T cells in non-severe SARS-CoV-2 infection. TCRdb re-derived calls from the 5' RACE reads in MiXCR, one entry per CDR3 protein. The table includes about 42,000 distinct CDR3 sequences, roughly 7.1% detected once. Sequenced: whole blood. These receptors came from an adult who was a healthcare worker with PCR-confirmed SARS-CoV-2 infection or an uninfected control (not recorded which).

The V gene is TRBV12-3 or TRBV12-4, the J gene TRBJ2-3; 9 bases fit TRBD1. CDR3 size: 15 residues. V lost 5 bases, J lost 3 bases, and 6 bases stayed unmatched. The CDR3 spells CASSDRDRDTDTQYF. CDR3 DNA sequence: TGTGCCAGCAGTGACCGGGACAGGGATACAGATACGCAGTATTTT.

The CDR3 sequence: CASSLSGGAQYEQFF. CDR3 sequence (DNA): TGTGCCAGCAGCTTAAGCGGGGGGGCCCAGTACGAGCAGTTCTTC. The gene calls are TRBV9 and TRBJ2-1; 10 positions agree with TRBD2. The germline V gene encodes CDR1 SGDLS and CDR2 YYNGEE. CDR3 length: 15 amino acids. V trimming: 4 bases; J trimming: 10 bases; junction bases outside the gene matches: 11.

The chain links TRBV5-1 to TRBJ2-1; 9 bases match TRBD1. V lost 2 bases to trimming and J lost 8 bases; unmatched junction nucleotides: 5. Germline assignment: CDR1 SGHRS and CDR2 YFSETQ. The length of the CDR3 is 14 residues. This CDR3 is CASSFGTGYYEQFF. The CDR3 DNA is TGCGCCAGCAGCTTCGGGACAGGGTACTATGAGCAGTTCTTC.

The sample holds a few counts of this clonotype. CDR3 loop: CSMTGDTGELFF. CDR3 DNA sequence: TGCAGCATGACAGGGGACACCGGGGAGCTGTTTTTT. The V gene is TRBV29-1, the J gene TRBJ2-2; 8 bases fit TRBD1. The trim removed 8 bases at V and 3 bases at J, leaving 2 bases unmatched. Germline V lookup: CDR1 SQVTM, CDR2 ANQGSEA. CDR3 length equals 12 residues.

This clonotype was recorded at least ten times. V and J are TRBV7-6 and TRBJ2-3; TRBD1 aligns across 7 bases. Per germline, CDR1 SGHVS and CDR2 FNYEAQ. CDR3 size: 13 residues. V lost 10 bases, J lost 5 bases, and 9 bases stayed unmatched. The CDR3 loop is CATLGAGGDTQYF. The CDR3 region has the DNA TGTGCCACCCTGGGGGCAGGGGGAGATACGCAGTATTTT.

This clonotype has only a few counts. The chain recombines TRBV6-6 with TRBJ1-2, with D possibly TRBD1 on 6 matching bases. This CDR3 comprises 11 residues. Trimming cost V 11 bases and J 8 bases, with 15 bases left between them. In germline, CDR1 is MNHNY, CDR2 SVGAGI (reference sequence). DNA for the CDR3: TGTGCCGGTTGGACAGTGCAAGGCTACACCTTC. Translating it yields CAGWTVQGYTF.

This clonotype was seen ten or more times. The chain links TRBV14 to TRBJ2-3, with D unresolved. The length of the CDR3 is 12 residues. Deletions cut 8 bases from V and 2 bases from J, with 8 bases between. CDR1 and CDR2 from the germline V gene are SGHDN and FVKESK. As DNA, the CDR3 is TGTGCCAGCTCCCGGTACACAGATACGCAGTATTTT. Translated: CASSRYTDTQYF.